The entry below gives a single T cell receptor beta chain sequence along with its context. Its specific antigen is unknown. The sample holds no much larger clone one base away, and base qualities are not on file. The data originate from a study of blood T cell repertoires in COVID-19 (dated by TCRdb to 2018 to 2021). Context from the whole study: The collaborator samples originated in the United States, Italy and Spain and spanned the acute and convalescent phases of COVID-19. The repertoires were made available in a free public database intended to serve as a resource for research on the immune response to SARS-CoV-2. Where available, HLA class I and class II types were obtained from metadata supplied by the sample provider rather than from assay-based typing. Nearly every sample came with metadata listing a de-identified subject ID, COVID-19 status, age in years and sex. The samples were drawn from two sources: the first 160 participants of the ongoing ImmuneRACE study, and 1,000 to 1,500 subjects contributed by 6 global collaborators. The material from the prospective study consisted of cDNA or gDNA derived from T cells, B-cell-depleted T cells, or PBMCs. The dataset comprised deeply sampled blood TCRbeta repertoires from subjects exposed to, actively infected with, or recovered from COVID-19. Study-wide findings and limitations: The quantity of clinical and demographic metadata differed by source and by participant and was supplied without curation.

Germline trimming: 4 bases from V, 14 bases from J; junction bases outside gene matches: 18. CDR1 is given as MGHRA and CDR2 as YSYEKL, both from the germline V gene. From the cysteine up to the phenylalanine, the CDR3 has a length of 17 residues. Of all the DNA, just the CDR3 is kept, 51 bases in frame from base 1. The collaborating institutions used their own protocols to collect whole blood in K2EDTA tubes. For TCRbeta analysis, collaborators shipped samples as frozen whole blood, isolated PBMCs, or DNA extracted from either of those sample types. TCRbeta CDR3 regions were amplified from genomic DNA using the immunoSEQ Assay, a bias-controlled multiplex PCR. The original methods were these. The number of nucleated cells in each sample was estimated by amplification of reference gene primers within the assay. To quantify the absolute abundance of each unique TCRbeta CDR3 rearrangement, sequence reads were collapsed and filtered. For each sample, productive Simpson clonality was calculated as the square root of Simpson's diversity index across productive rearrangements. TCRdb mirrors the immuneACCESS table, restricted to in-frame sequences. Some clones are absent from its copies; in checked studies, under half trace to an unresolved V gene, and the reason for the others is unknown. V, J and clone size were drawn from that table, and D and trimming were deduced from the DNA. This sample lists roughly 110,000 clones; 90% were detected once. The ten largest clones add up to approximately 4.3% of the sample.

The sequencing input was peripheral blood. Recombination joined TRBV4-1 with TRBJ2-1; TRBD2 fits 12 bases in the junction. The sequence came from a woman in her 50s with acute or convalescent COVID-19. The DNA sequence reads TGCGCCAGCAGCCTCTACCTGGGACTAGCGGGCACAGAGTGGGAGTTCTTC. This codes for CASSLYLGLAGTEWEFF.